The rows below give T cell receptor beta chains drawn from one sample of a study of CD8 T cells in Susac syndrome. TCRdb itself ran the immunoSEQ multiplex PCR reads through MiXCR, one entry per CDR3 protein. Counted here are some 210,000 distinct CDR3 sequences, less than 95% occurring once; the ten biggest clones make up 0.15%. The sample taken for sequencing was CD4+ T cells from PBMCs. These receptor sequences come from a human donor with Susac syndrome. Both conserved end residues are part of each CDR3.

j_gene	v_gene	len	CDR3aa
TRBJ1-4	TRBV12-3/TRBV12-4	12	CASSLNVEKLFF
TRBJ1-1	TRBV30	15	CAFPGPQGMNTEAFF
TRBJ2-7	TRBV6-1	15	CASSASRLISYEQYF
TRBJ2-5	TRBV7-8	13	CASSLGGEAAQYF
TRBJ2-7	TRBV18	15	CASSPALRGDYEQYF
TRBJ1-2	TRBV2	14	CACALEGPTGGYTF
TRBJ1-5	TRBV20-1	12	CSAGGGPQPQHF
TRBJ1-1	TRBV6-5	14	CASTRAGSNTEAFF
TRBJ2-5	TRBV6-5	13	CASSYSYQETQYF
TRBJ2-1	TRBV5-1	15	CASTPVGQGSHEQFF
TRBJ1-3	TRBV3-1	15	CASSQDQGSGNTIYF
TRBJ2-7	TRBV5-1	13	CASSLYGGGEQYF
TRBJ1-5	TRBV7-9	13	CASSLERDQPQHF
TRBJ2-6	TRBV5-5	15	CASSFPGAGANVLTF
TRBJ1-2	TRBV20-1	11	CSAAVPYGYTF
TRBJ1-4	TRBV19	15	CASTTLDREGEKLFF
TRBJ1-2	TRBV29-1	14	CSVGSLPPPFGYTF
TRBJ1-6	TRBV5-1	14	CASSLGSNQSPLHF
TRBJ1-4	TRBV19	15	CASSIPRDGNEKLFF
TRBJ2-2	TRBV20-1	13	CSARPLTDGELFF
TRBJ1-5	TRBV20-1	15	CSARKFGQENQPQHF
TRBJ2-5	TRBV5-1	13	CASRDRYQETQYF
TRBJ2-7	TRBV15	13	CATSRDLSYEQYF
TRBJ2-3	TRBV7-6	16	CASSILSGRGTDTQYF